One and the same sample provided the 11 T cell receptor beta chains below, sequenced in a study of blood T cell repertoires in COVID-19. Here immunoSEQ multiplex PCR was the method, and the copy in TCRdb shows in-frame clones only, minus some. This sample carries 250,000 to 300,000 clones, roughly 85% of them seen once, and the ten largest clones take 5%. The material sequenced was PBMCs or T cells enriched from blood (not recorded which). The receptors come from a man aged 40-55 years who had been exposed to COVID-19.

The CDR3 loop reads CASSQVTGARQTQYF. The DNA of the CDR3 is TGTGCCAGCAGCCAAGTTACAGGGGCGCGGCAGACCCAGTACTTC. The chain is built from TRBV14 and TRBJ2-5, with 7 bases identical to TRBD1. Trimming at V came to 1 base and at J to 6 bases, leaving 8 bases not matched to a gene. The CDR3 length is 15 residues. CDR1 is SGHDN and CDR2 is FVKESK in the germline V gene.

V and J are TRBV19 and TRBJ2-1; TRBD2 aligns across 12 bases. Germline-derived CDR1 and CDR2 are LNHDA and SQIVND (reference sequence). Losses at the gene ends were 3 bases for V and 8 bases for J; bases not matched to a gene: 5. The CDR3 is 15 amino acids. In DNA, the CDR3 is TGTGCCAGTAGTATGACTAGCGGGAGAGGTTATGAGCAGTTCTTC. It yields the protein CASSMTSGRGYEQFF.

V and J are TRBV18 and TRBJ2-3; possibly TRBD1 for D (5 bases). The CDR3 runs 12 residues. The ends were cut back, 3 bases at V and 7 bases at J, with 8 bases in the middle. Germline V gene lookup returns CDR1 KGHSH and CDR2 LQKENI. The CDR3 here is CASSPADNTQYF. The DNA for the CDR3 is TGTGCCAGCTCACCTGCGGACAATACGCAGTATTTT.

This clone appeared once. This sample includes further DNA sequences coding for the same CDR3. As DNA, the CDR3 is TGTGCCAGCACCAGGAACACTGAAGCTTTCTTT. This translates into CASTRNTEAFF. This chain links TRBV25-1 with TRBJ1-1; D is ambiguous. CDR3 length: 11 residues. V was pared by 7 bases and J by 1 base, with 4 bases between. CDR1 is MGHDK, CDR2 SYGVNS, per germline.

The gene calls are TRBV30 and TRBJ2-5; tentatively, D is TRBD2 (5 bases). The germline CDR1 and CDR2 sequences are GTSNPN and SVGIG (reference sequence). CDR3 length: 15 amino acids. V was shortened by 1 base and J by 2 bases, with 14 bases between the two germline ends. The CDR3 protein is CAWSGISGIQETQYF. The CDR3 DNA sequence: TGTGCCTGGAGTGGAATAAGCGGTATACAAGAGACCCAGTACTTC.

V gene TRBV20-1 combines with J gene TRBJ1-6; tentatively, D is TRBD1 (5 bases). Per germline, CDR1 DFQATT and CDR2 SNEGSKA (reference sequence). With 3 bases removed from V and 3 bases from J, the gap between germline ends came to 9 bases. There are 14 residues in the CDR3. Here the CDR3 DNA reads TGCAGTGCTAGTCCGGGGGGCTATAATTCACCCCTCCACTTT. Its translation: CSASPGGYNSPLHF.

This clone was observed a single time. This sequence joins TRBV5-6 and TRBJ1-2; D not certain. CDR1 and CDR2 from the germline V gene are SGHDT and YYEEEE. The length of the CDR3 is 13 residues. Trimming took 0 bases from V and 6 from J, leaving 9 bases between them. CDR3 in amino acids: CASSLALEDGYTF. The CDR3 region has the DNA TGTGCCAGCAGCTTGGCCCTAGAAGATGGCTACACCTTC.

The chain recombines TRBV9 with TRBJ2-5; tentatively, D is TRBD2 (6 bases). From germline, CDR1 is SGDLS and CDR2 YYNGEE. V was cut by 4 bases and J by 1 base, with 20 bases left in between. CDR3 length equals 17 residues. CDR3 bases: TGTGCCAGCAGCCAAGCGGGCTACGGGTCGGTCCAAGAGACCCAGTACTTC. It yields the protein CASSQAGYGSVQETQYF.

The V gene is TRBV30, the J gene TRBJ2-3; 8 positions agree with TRBD2. Trimming at V came to 2 bases and at J to 0 bases, leaving 7 bases not matched to a gene. Germline CDR1 GTSNPN, CDR2 SVGIG (reference sequence). The CDR3 has 16 residues. CDR3: CAWSHPGGTSTDTQYF. The CDR3 coding sequence is TGTGCCTGGAGTCATCCGGGGGGGACTAGCACAGATACGCAGTATTTT.

J is TRBJ2-5 and V is TRBV7-9, with 11 positions matching TRBD2. The CDR3 totals 14 residues. After removal of 4 bases from V and 4 bases from J, the junction contained 2 bases not matched to a gene. The germline gives CDR1 SEHNR, CDR2 FQNEAQ (reference sequence). CDR3 bases: TGTGCCAGCAGCTCCGGGACTAGCGGAGAGACCCAGTACTTC. Its translation is CASSSGTSGETQYF.

The table lists this clone with a few counts. The junction departs from the called germline gene at one end, perhaps through a read error. V usage is TRBV6-4 and J usage is TRBJ2-1; the match to TRBD2 covers 7 bases. The CDR3 extends over 12 amino acids. Germline V gene data show CDR1 as MRHNA and CDR2 as SNTAGT. CDR3 in DNA: TGTGCCAGCAGTGACTCATTGGGGGGGATCGTCTTC. Protein sequence: CASSDSLGGIVF.